A selection of T cell receptor beta chains follows, all from one sample in a study of T cells in localized non-small cell lung cancer. Repertoires were generated with immunoSEQ multiplex PCR, while TCRdb's copy carries only in-frame clones and drops some. The repertoire consists of approximately 26,000 clones, with 81% occurring once and the leading ten covering 8.5% to 10%. The sample was peripheral blood, taken before any cancer treatment. The receptors stem from a man aged 35 to 69 with stage III squamous cell lung carcinoma. CDR3s include the opening cysteine and the closing phenylalanine or tryptophan.

v_gene,j_gene,CDR3aa
TRBV7-6,TRBJ2-5,CASSFSRRLETQYF
TRBV5-1,TRBJ2-5,CASSLDSLAETQYF
TRBV5-4,TRBJ2-2,CASTPRMGLNTGELFF
TRBV29-1,TRBJ2-2,CSVGPTARTGELFF
TRBV11-2,TRBJ2-2,CASSLTSTGELFF
TRBV6-5,TRBJ2-7,CASSYKSRGGYEQYF
TRBV9,TRBJ2-1,CASSVVGQVNSYNEQFF
TRBV7-8,TRBJ1-5,CASSPPREQPQHF
TRBV11-1,TRBJ2-1,CASSLAGGRGYNEQFF
TRBV18,TRBJ2-3,CASSPKEVGTQYF
TRBV23-1,TRBJ2-5,CASSQYGGRSQETQYF
TRBV2,TRBJ2-3,CASSSGAADTQYF
TRBV7-9,TRBJ2-3,CASSLRSQSTDTQYF
TRBV5-6,TRBJ2-1,CASSPTMTGRDNEQFF
TRBV30,TRBJ2-3,CAWTAERGGTDTQYF
TRBV4-2,TRBJ1-6,CASSQGQGADSPLHF
TRBV27,TRBJ1-3,CASSLQGTSGNTIYF
TRBV10-1,TRBJ2-6,CASSGGSGVSGANVLTF
TRBV29-1,TRBJ2-1,CSVEGGRGGPAYNEQFF
TRBV4-2,TRBJ1-1,CASSIPGTDNTEAFF
TRBV30,TRBJ2-1,CAGVLATYNEQFF
TRBV2,TRBJ1-1,CASSDDDTEAFF
TRBV9,TRBJ2-1,CASSDGFSYNEQFF
TRBV7-3,TRBJ2-5,CASSPGTDKQETQYF
TRBV7-2,TRBJ2-1,CASSLTLAGIGQFF
TRBV4-2,TRBJ1-3,CASSQEGGGSGNTIYF
TRBV10-3,TRBJ2-3,CAISEPRADTQYF
TRBV5-4,TRBJ2-7,CASSLGGYEQYF
TRBV18,TRBJ2-1,CASSPLGQGVYNEQFF
TRBV28,TRBJ2-5,CASSQGLEETQYF
TRBV9,TRBJ2-1,CASSVWGQDYNEQFF
TRBV11-2,TRBJ2-6,CASSSLAGGPSSGANVLTF
TRBV18,TRBJ2-1,CASSPPAGGSYNEQFF
TRBV5-6,TRBJ1-1,CASSLATGITEAFF
TRBV19,TRBJ1-5,CASSIWGPGVGNQPQHF
TRBV2,TRBJ2-7,CASNKPGYEQYF
TRBV6-1,TRBJ2-4,CASSEWTGGIAKNIQYF
TRBV7-8,TRBJ2-7,CASSPRTSGTNYEQYF
TRBV7-9,TRBJ2-3,CASSSRSDTQYF
TRBV2,TRBJ2-3,CASSVTSGSTDTQYF
TRBV28,TRBJ1-4,CASKVSPRTGGEKLFF
TRBV14,TRBJ2-4,CASGVGGRWNIQYF
TRBV9,TRBJ1-6,CASSSRVDSPLHF
TRBV29-1,TRBJ1-1,CSSTGPMNTEAFF
TRBV11-1,TRBJ2-3,CASSLGRADTQYF
TRBV14,TRBJ1-3,CASSQRPSSGNTIYF
TRBV29-1,TRBJ2-1,CSVEVPLSYNEQFF
TRBV18,TRBJ1-2,CASSLSKPAIGYTF
TRBV12-5,TRBJ1-4,CASSDWSGGEKLFF
TRBV5-1,TRBJ2-1,CASSWELYNEQFF
TRBV2,TRBJ1-2,CASRGQGLDGYTF
TRBV6-6,TRBJ2-7,CASSYVQGATYEQYF
TRBV28,TRBJ2-3,CASSLSSSSRVKYTDTQYF
TRBV11-2,TRBJ2-2,CASSLVPGAGELFF
TRBV2,TRBJ1-1,CASSEGALMNTEAFF
TRBV28,TRBJ2-7,CASSLVGDGSSYEQYF
TRBV11-2,TRBJ2-4,CASSFSSVRAKNIQYF
TRBV5-1,TRBJ1-1,CASSLDGSRNTEAFF
TRBV7-2,TRBJ2-1,CASSLSGGVYNEQFF
TRBV4-2,TRBJ2-1,CASSEGNNEQFF